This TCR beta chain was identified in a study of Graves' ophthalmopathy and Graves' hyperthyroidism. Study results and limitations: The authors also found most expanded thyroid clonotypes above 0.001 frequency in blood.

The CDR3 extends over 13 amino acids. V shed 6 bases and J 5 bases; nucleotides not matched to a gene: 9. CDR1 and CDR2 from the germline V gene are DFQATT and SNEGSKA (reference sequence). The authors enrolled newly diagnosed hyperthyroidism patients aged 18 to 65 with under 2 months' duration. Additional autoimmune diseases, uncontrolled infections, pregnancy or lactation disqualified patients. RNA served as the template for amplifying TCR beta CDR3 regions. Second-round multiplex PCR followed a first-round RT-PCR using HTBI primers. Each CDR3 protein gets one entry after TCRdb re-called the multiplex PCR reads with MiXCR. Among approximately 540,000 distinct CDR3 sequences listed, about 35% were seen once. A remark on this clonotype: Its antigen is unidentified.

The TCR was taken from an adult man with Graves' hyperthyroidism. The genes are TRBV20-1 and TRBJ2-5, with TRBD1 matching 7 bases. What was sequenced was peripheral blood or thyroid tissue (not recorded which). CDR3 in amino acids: CSAPGTASETQYF. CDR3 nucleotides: TGCAGTGCGCCCGGGACAGCCTCGGAGACCCAGTACTTC.